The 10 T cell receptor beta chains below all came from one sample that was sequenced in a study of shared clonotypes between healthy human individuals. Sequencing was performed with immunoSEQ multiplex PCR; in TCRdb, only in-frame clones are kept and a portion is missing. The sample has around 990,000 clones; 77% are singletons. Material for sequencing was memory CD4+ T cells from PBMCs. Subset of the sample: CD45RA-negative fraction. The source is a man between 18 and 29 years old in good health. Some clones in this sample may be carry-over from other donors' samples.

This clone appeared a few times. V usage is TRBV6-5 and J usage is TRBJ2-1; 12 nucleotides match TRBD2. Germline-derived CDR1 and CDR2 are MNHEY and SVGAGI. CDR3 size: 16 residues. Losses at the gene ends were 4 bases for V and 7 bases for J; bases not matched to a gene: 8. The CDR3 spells CASSSETSGRRNEQFF. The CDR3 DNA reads TGTGCCAGCAGTTCAGAGACTAGCGGGAGAAGGAATGAGCAGTTCTTC.

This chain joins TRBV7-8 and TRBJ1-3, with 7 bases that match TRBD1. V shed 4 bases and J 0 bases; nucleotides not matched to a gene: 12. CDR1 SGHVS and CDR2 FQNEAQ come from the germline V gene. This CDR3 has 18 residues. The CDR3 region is CASSSIGPDRVSGNTIYF. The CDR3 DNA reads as TGTGCCAGCAGCTCGATAGGCCCAGACAGGGTCTCTGGAAACACCATATATTTT.

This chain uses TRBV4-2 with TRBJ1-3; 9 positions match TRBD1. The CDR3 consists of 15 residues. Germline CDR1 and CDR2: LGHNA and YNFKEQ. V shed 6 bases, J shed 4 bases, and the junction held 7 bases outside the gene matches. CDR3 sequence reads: CASRKQGAAGNTIYF. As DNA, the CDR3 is TGTGCCAGCAGAAAACAGGGGGCGGCAGGAAACACCATATATTTT.

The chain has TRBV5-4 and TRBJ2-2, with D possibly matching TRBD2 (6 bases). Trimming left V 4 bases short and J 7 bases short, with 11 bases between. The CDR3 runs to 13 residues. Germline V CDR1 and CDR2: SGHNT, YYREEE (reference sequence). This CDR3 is CASSRLVRGELFF. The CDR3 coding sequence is TGTGCCAGCAGCAGACTAGTCCGCGGGGAGCTGTTTTTT.

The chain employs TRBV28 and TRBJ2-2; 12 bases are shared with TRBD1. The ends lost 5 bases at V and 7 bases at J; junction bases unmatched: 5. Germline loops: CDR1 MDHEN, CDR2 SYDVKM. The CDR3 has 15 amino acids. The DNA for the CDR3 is TGTGCCAGCAGTCCCGGGACAGGGGGCATCGGGGAGCTGTTTTTT. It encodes CASSPGTGGIGELFF.

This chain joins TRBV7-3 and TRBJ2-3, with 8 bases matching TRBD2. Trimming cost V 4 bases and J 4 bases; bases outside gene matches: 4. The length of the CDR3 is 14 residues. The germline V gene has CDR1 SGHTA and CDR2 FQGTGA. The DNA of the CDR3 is TGTGCCAGCAGCTCGGGACTAGACGCAGATACGCAGTATTTT. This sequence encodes CASSSGLDADTQYF.

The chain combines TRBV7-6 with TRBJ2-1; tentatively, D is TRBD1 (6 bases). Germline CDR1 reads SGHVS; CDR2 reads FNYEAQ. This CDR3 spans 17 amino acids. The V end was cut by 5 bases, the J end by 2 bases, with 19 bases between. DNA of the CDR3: TGTGCCAGCAGCCGAAGCCTAACAGGGACCACCTACAATGAGCAGTTCTTC. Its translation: CASSRSLTGTTYNEQFF.

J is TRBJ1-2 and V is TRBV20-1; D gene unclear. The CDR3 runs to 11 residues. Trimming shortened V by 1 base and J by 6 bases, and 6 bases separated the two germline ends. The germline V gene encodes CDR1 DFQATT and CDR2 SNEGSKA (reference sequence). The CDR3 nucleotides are TGCAGTGCTAGAGGCCCGGATGGCTACACCTTC. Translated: CSARGPDGYTF.

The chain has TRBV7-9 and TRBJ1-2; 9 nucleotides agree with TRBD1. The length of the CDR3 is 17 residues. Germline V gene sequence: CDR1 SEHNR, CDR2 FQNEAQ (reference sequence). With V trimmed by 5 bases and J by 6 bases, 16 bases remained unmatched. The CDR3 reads CASSPRTGEGVYNGYTF. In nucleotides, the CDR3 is TGTGCCAGCAGCCCTAGGACAGGGGAGGGAGTATATAATGGCTACACCTTC.

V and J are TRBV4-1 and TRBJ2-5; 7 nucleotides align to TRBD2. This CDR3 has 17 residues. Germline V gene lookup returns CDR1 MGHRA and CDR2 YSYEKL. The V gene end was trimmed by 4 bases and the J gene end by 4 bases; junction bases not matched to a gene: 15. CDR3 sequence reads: CASSRDHLIAGAETQYF. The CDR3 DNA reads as TGCGCCAGCAGCCGAGACCACTTGATAGCGGGTGCAGAGACCCAGTACTTC.